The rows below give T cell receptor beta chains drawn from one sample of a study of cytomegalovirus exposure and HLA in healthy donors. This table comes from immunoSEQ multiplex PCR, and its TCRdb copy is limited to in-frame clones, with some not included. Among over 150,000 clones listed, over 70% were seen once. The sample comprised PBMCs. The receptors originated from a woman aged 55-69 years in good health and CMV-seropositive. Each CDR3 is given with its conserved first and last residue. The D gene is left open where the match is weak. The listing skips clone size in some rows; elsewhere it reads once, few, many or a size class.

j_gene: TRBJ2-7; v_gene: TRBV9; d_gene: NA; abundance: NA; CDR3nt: TGTGCCAGCAGCGTAGGTCAGGGTGTGGGAACCTACGAGCAGTACTTC; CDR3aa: CASSVGQGVGTYEQYF
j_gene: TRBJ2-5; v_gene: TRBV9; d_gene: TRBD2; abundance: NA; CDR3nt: TGTGCCAGCAGCTTTGGGACTAGCGGGAGAGTGGAGACCCAGTACTTC; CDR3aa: CASSFGTSGRVETQYF
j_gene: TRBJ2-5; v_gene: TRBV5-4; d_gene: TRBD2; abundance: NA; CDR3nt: TGTGCCAGCAGCCTGGGAGGGACTAGCTTCTCAGAGACCCAGTACTTC; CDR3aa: CASSLGGTSFSETQYF
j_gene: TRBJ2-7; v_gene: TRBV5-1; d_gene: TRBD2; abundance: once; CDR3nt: TGCGCCAGCAGCTTTCTAGCGGCTTCCTACGAGCAGTACTTC; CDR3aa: CASSFLAASYEQYF
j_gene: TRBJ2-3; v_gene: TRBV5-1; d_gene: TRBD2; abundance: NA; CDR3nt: TGCGCCAGCAGCTTGTACAGCGGGAGTTCAGATACGCAGTATTTT; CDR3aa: CASSLYSGSSDTQYF
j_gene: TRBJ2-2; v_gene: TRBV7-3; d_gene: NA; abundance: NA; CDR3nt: TGTGCCAGCAGCTTAGAGGGTAGAGGAGCCGGGGAGCTGTTTTTT; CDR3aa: CASSLEGRGAGELFF
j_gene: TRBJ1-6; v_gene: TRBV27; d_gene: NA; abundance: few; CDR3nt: TGTGCCAGCAGCCGATACCAGAACAGTTCACCCCTCCACTTT; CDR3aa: CASSRYQNSSPLHF
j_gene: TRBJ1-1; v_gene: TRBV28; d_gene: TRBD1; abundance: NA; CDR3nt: TGTGCCAGCAGCCGGACAGGAGAGAACACTGAAGCTTTCTTT; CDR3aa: CASSRTGENTEAFF
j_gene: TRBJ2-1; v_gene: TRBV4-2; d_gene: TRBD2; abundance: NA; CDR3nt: TGTGCCAGCAGCCCCGGACTAGCGGGCTACAATGAGCAGTTCTTC; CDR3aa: CASSPGLAGYNEQFF
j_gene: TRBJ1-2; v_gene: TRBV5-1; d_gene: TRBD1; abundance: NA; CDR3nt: TGCGCCAGCAGCCCTTTCGGACAGGGGGCTGACTATGGCTACACCTTC; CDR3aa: CASSPFGQGADYGYTF
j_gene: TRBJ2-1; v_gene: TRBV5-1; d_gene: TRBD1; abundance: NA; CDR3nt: TGCGCCAGCAGCAGGGGACAGTCCTACAATGAGCAGTTCTTC; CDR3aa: CASSRGQSYNEQFF
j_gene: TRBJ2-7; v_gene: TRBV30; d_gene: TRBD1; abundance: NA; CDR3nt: TGTGCCTGGAGTAACACAGGGGTCTCCTACGAGCAGTACTTC; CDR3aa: CAWSNTGVSYEQYF
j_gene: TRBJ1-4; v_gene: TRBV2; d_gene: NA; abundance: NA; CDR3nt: TGTGCCAGCAACCGAGACTCGGAAAAACTGTTTTTT; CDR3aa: CASNRDSEKLFF
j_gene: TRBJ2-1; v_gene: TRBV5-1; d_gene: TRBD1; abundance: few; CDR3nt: TGCGCCAGCAGCTTGGCGGACAGGGCTGAGCAGTTCTTC; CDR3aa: CASSLADRAEQFF
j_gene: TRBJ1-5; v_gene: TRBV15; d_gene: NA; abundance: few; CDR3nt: TGTGCCACCAGCAGGGTCCCCGGGGGGGGAGGGAGTCAGCCCCAGCATTTT; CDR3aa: CATSRVPGGGGSQPQHF
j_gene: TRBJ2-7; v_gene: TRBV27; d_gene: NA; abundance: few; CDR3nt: TGTGCCAGCAGGCGGCACTCTGATTACGAGCAGTACTTC; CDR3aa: CASRRHSDYEQYF
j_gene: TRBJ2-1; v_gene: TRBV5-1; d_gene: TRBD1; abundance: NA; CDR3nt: TGCGCCAGCAGCTCGGGACAGCCCTACAATGAGCAGTTCTTC; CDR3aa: CASSSGQPYNEQFF
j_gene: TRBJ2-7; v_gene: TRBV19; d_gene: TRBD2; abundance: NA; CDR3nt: TGTGCCAGTAGTATGGGCCTAGCGGGAACCTACGAGCAGTACTTC; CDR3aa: CASSMGLAGTYEQYF
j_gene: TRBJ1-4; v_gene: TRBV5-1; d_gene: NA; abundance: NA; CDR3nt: TGCGCCAGCAGCTCCGCTATGAACAATGAAAAACTGTTTTTT; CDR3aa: CASSSAMNNEKLFF
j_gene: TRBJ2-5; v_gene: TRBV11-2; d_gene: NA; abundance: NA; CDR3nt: TGTGCCGGTAGCAGGGAAGAGGAGACCCAGTACTTC; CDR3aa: CAGSREEETQYF
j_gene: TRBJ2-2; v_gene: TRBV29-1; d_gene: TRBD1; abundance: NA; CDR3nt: TGCAGCGCGGGAGTGACAGGGGGACACACCGGGGAGCTGTTTTTT; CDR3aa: CSAGVTGGHTGELFF
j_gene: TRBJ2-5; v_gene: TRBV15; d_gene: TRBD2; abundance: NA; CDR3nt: TGTGCCACCAGCAGAGGGGGGTTGGGGGGGGAGACCCAGTACTTC; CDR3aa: CATSRGGLGGETQYF
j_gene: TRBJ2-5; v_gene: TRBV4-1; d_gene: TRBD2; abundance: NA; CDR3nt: TGCGCCAGCAGCCAAGAGCTCAGCGGGAGGGAAGAGACCCAGTACTTC; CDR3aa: CASSQELSGREETQYF
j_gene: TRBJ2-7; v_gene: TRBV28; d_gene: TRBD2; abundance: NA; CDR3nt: TGTGCCAGCAGTTTAGGCGGGGGAGCCCCCGTCGAGCAGTACTTC; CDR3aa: CASSLGGGAPVEQYF
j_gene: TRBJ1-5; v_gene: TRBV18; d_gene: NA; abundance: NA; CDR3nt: TGTGCCAGCTCACCCACAGGTAGTACTTTTCAGCCCCAGCATTTT; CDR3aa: CASSPTGSTFQPQHF
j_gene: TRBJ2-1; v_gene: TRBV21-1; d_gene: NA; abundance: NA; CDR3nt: TGTGCCAGCAGCAAACGAGACAGGGAATCGACTAGCGGGAGCGACAATGAGCAGTTCTTC; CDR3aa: CASSKRDRESTSGSDNEQFF
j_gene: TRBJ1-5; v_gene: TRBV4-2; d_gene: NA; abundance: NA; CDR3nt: TGTGCCAGCAGCCAAGGACTAAGCAATCAGCCCCAGCATTTT; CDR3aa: CASSQGLSNQPQHF
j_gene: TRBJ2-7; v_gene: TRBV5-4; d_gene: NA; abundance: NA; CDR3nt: TGTGCCAGCAGCTTGAGGGGGACCACCTACGAGCAGTACTTC; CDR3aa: CASSLRGTTYEQYF
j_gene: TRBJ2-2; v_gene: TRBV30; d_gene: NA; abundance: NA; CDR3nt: TGTGCCTGGAGTGTGGGAGTGTCCGGGGAGCTGTTTTTT; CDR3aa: CAWSVGVSGELFF
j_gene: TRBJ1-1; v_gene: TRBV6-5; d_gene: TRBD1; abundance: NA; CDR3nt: TGTGCCAGCAGTTACTCAGGAGGGGGCGCATTAAGAGCTTTCTTT; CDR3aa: CASSYSGGGALRAFF
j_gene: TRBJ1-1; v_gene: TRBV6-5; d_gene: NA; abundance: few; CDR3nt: TGTGCCAGCAGTTATATCAGGGTCTCTGAAGCTTTCTTT; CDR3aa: CASSYIRVSEAFF
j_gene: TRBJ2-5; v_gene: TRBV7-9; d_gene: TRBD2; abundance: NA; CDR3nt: TGTGCCAGCAGCTCTGCGGGAGGAGAGACCCAGTACTTC; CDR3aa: CASSSAGGETQYF
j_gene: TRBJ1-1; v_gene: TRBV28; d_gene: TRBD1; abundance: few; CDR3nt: TGTGCCAGCAGTAAGCCGCTGACAGGGGGCTGGAACACTGAAGCTTTCTTT; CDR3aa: CASSKPLTGGWNTEAFF
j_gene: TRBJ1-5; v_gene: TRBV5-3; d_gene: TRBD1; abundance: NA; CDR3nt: TGTGCCAGAAGCTTGGACGGGACAGGGGACAATCAGCCCCAGCATTTT; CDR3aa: CARSLDGTGDNQPQHF
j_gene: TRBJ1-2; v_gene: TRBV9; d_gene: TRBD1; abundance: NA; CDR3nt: TGTGCCAGCAGCAGGAAACCCGGGACAGTCTATGGCTACACCTTC; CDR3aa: CASSRKPGTVYGYTF
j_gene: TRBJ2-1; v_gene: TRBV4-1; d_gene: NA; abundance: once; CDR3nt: TGCGCCAGCAGCCAAGGCGAGACTAGTCCCTACAATGAGCAGTTCTTC; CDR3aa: CASSQGETSPYNEQFF
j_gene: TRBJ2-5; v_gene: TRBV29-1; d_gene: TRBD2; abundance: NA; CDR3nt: TGCAGCGTTGAAGGGGCTAGCGGGAGGCCGAGAGAGACCCAGTACTTC; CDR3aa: CSVEGASGRPRETQYF
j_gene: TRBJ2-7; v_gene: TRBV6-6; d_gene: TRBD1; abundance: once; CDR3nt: TGTGCCAGCACCCAGGACAGGGCCACCCAGTACTTC; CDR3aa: CASTQDRATQYF
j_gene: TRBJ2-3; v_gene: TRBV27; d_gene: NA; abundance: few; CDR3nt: TGTGCCAGCACCCCCAAGGGGGTTGGAGTGGGAGATACGCAGTATTTT; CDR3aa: CASTPKGVGVGDTQYF
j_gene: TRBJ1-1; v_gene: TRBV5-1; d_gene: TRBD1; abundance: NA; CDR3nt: TGCGCCAGCAGAACAGGGGTCGCTAACACTGAAGCTTTCTTT; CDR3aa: CASRTGVANTEAFF